This TCR beta chain was recorded in a study of early T cells in non-severe SARS-CoV-2 infection. Study outcomes and limitations: VDJdb matches were skewed toward anti-spike CD8 T cell responses.

The TCR library protocol was used to attach unique molecular identifiers. These identifiers were attached to individual cDNA molecules. One entry per CDR3 protein, called by TCRdb with MiXCR from the 5' RACE reads. In the table there are 25,000 to 35,000 distinct CDR3 sequences, around 5.7% of which are singletons. Trimming took 8 bases from V and 2 from J, leaving 14 bases between them. The germline gives CDR1 MNHNS, CDR2 SASEGT. CDR3 size: 14 residues. This clonotype was counted many times. Its specificity is not known. What was sequenced was whole blood. The J gene is TRBJ2-3, the V gene TRBV6-1; D could derive from TRBD1 or TRBD2 (6 bases each). The sequence was collected from an adult who was a healthcare worker with PCR-confirmed SARS-CoV-2 infection or an uninfected control (not recorded which). CDR3 residues: CASEGGGVTDTQYF. DNA for the CDR3: TGTGCCAGCGAGGGGGGTGGCGTCACAGATACGCAGTATTTT.